What follows are 12 T cell receptor beta chains derived from one specimen sequenced in a study of Tregs in tolerant kidney transplant recipients. Some clones are missing from TCRdb's copy, which holds only in-frame ones; the method was immunoSEQ multiplex PCR. The sample has approximately 98,000 clones; 90% are singletons. The sample in question was CD4+ T cells from blood, obtained before the transplant. Receptors originate from a human donor who received a combined kidney and bone marrow transplant.

The rearrangement joins TRBV18 to TRBJ2-5, with D possibly matching TRBD2 (5 bases). Trimming left V 0 bases short and J 5 bases short, with 13 bases between. The germline V gene encodes CDR1 KGHSH and CDR2 LQKENI. This CDR3 is 15 amino acids long. CDR3 loop: CASSPPNGIGETQYF. The CDR3 coding sequence is TGTGCCAGCTCACCACCAAACGGGATAGGGGAGACCCAGTACTTC. The full variable domain, in which reference TRBV18 and TRBJ2-5 provide the parts outside the CDR3, is NAGVMQNPRHLVRRRGQEARLRCSPMKGHSHVYWYRQLPEEGLKFMVYLQKENIIDESGMPKERFSAEFPKEGPSILRIQQVVRGDSAAYFCASSPPNGIGETQYFGPGTRLLVL.

The rearrangement joins TRBV28 to TRBJ1-2, with D possibly matching TRBD1 (5 bases). Trimming removed 6 bases at V and 2 bases at J, with 13 bases between. The germline gives CDR1 MDHEN, CDR2 SYDVKM. CDR3 size: 14 residues. The CDR3 DNA sequence: TGTGCCAGCAGCCAGGGCGGGGTCAACTATGGCTACACCTTC. Protein product: CASSQGGVNYGYTF.

The chain combines TRBV7-2 with TRBJ2-7; D might be TRBD1 (6 bases). V lost 3 bases to trimming and J lost 4 bases, with 13 bases between them. Germline loops: CDR1 SGHTA, CDR2 FQGNSA. The CDR3 loop spans 14 amino acids. This chain's CDR3 is CASSFGSGVYEQYF. CDR3 nucleotide sequence: TGTGCCAGCAGCTTTGGTTCAGGGGTTTACGAGCAGTACTTC. Variable domain in full (rest from reference TRBV7-2 and TRBJ2-7): GAGVSQSPSNKVTEKGKDVELRCDPISGHTALYWYRQSLGQGLEFLIYFQGNSAPDKSGLPSDRFSAERTGGSVSTLTIQRTQQEDSAVYLCASSFGSGVYEQYFGPGTRLTVT.

The chain has TRBV19 and TRBJ2-3, with 7 bases fitting TRBD1. The CDR3 covers 14 residues. CDR1 and CDR2 (germline): LNHDA, SQIVND (reference sequence). The J segment lost 1 base and the V segment lost 6 bases, leaving 4 bases of the junction unmatched. The CDR3 bases are TGTGCCAGTAGAATTGGACAGGGCACAGATACGCAGTATTTT. Its translation: CASRIGQGTDTQYF.

The CDR3 protein is CASSEPGQGRYTIYF. The CDR3 DNA reads as TGTGCCAGCAGTGAGCCGGGACAGGGGCGTTACACCATATATTTT. The J gene is TRBJ1-3, the V gene TRBV6-6; TRBD1 matches 10 bases. With 5 bases clipped from V and 8 bases from J, the junction kept 9 bases outside the gene matches. The CDR3 consists of 15 residues. Germline CDR1 is MNHNY and CDR2 is SVGAGI (reference sequence).

This chain uses TRBV5-1 with TRBJ1-3; D is uncertain. The CDR3 consists of 14 residues. V was clipped by 4 bases and J by 4 bases, with 12 bases between them. Germline V gives CDR1 SGHRS, CDR2 YFSETQ. Written as DNA, the CDR3 is TGCGCCAGCAGCCTTGGCAGTTCCGGAAACACCATATATTTT. It yields the protein CASSLGSSGNTIYF.

The chain joins TRBV5-4 to TRBJ1-2; D is unresolved. V shed 4 bases and J shed 4 bases, with 14 bases lying between them. Germline V lookup: CDR1 SGHNT, CDR2 YYREEE (reference sequence). The CDR3 consists of 14 residues. The CDR3 sequence: CASSPPGYSYGYTF. The CDR3 nucleotides read TGTGCCAGCAGCCCCCCCGGGTATAGCTATGGCTACACCTTC.

DNA for the CDR3: TGTGCCAGTAGTACGGACAGGGGTAAAGCTTTCTTT. Translating gives CASSTDRGKAFF. The V gene is TRBV19, the J gene TRBJ1-1; TRBD1 agrees at 9 bases. The CDR3 is made up of 12 amino acids. The J segment lost 9 bases and the V segment lost 4 bases, leaving 3 bases of the junction unmatched. Germline V gene data show CDR1 as LNHDA and CDR2 as SQIVND (reference sequence).

The chain recombines TRBV28 with TRBJ2-6; 8 bases align to TRBD1. This CDR3 region has 17 residues. With 4 bases clipped from V and 2 bases from J, the junction kept 7 bases outside the gene matches. CDR1 is MDHEN and CDR2 is SYDVKM in the germline V gene. The CDR3 spells CASSSPGGATGANVLTF. The CDR3 coding sequence is TGTGCCAGCAGTTCGCCAGGGGGCGCGACTGGGGCCAACGTCCTGACTTTC.

The chain carries TRBV1 and TRBJ2-3; TRBD2 is the table's D call, not checked against the DNA. TRBV1 represents a pseudogene. The CDR3 consists of 17 residues. The chain's CDR3 is CTSSQLTSGGGTDTQYF. DNA of the CDR3: TGCACCAGCAGCCAATTGACTAGCGGGGGCGGCACAGATACGCAGTATTTT.

The CDR3 sequence: CASSESRDFYNEQFF. The CDR3 DNA is TGCGCCAGCAGTGAGTCGCGGGACTTCTACAATGAGCAGTTCTTC. The chain carries TRBV10-1 and TRBJ2-1, with D perhaps matching TRBD2 (6 bases). Germline V gene data show CDR1 as WNHNN and CDR2 as SYGVQD (reference sequence). The CDR3 spans 15 residues. Trimming shortened V by 0 bases and J by 3 bases, and 9 bases separated the two germline ends.

The CDR3 bases are TGTGCCAGCAGCTTATTCGGGTCTACCGGGACAGGGAGCGACGAGCAGTACTTC. It codes for CASSLFGSTGTGSDEQYF. This chain connects TRBV7-9 to TRBJ2-7, with TRBD1 identical over 9 bases. Germline V CDR1 and CDR2: SEHNR, FQNEAQ (reference sequence). The V gene end was trimmed by 2 bases and the J gene end by 5 bases; junction bases not matched to a gene: 16. The CDR3 length is 18 residues.